The sequence of this T cell receptor beta chain was determined in a study of blood T cell repertoires in COVID-19. Worth noting for this clone: The junction and the germline gene differ at one end; a read error may be behind it.

Germline CDR1 is SGHTA and CDR2 is FQGTGA. The CDR3 spans 13 residues. Libraries were prepared by immunoSEQ multiplex PCR; TCRdb keeps only in-frame clonotypes and omits some of them. The sample has 150,000 to 200,000 clones; just over 90% are singletons. The V gene is TRBV7-3, the J gene TRBJ2-7; the D gene is possibly TRBD2 (5 bases). The specimen sequenced was peripheral blood. The TCR comes from an older woman with COVID-19, enrolled during active disease. This CDR3 reads CAGSLGSSYEQYF. In nucleotides, the CDR3 is TGTGCCGGCAGCTTGGGGAGCTCCTACGAGCAGTACTTC. Filled out from reference TRBV7-3 and TRBJ2-7, the complete variable domain reads GAGVSQTPSNKVTEKGKYVELRCDPISGHTALYWYRQSLGQGPEFLIYFQGTGAADDSGLPNDRFFAVRPEGSVSTLKIQRTERGDSAVYLCAGSLGSSYEQYFGPGTRLTVT.